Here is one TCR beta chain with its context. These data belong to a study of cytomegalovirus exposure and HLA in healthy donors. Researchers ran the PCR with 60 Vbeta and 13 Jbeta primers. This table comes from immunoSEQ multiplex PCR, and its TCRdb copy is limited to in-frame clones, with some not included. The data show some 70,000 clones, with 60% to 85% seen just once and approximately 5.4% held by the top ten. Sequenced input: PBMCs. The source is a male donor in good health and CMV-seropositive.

The CDR3 here is CASSFGQGAGEQYF. DNA of the CDR3: TGCGCCAGCAGCTTCGGACAGGGGGCTGGCGAGCAGTACTTC. V usage is TRBV5-1 and J usage is TRBJ2-7; TRBD1 aligns across 11 bases. The CDR3 contains 14 residues. With V trimmed by 2 bases and J by 6 bases, 4 bases remained unmatched. Germline loops: CDR1 SGHRS, CDR2 YFSETQ.